The 28 T cell receptor beta chains given below trace back to one sample, sequenced in a study of blood T cells in healthy people across ages (dated by TCRdb to the mid-2010s). The method behind the library was 5' RACE. TCRdb lists the instrument as Illumina HiSeq 2500. A second PCR of about 6 to 11 cycles was performed with a sample-barcoded 5' primer and a J-beta primer mix. TCRdb handled the public reads itself, with Q25 trimming in fastp and clone calling in MiXCR, and kept productive beta chains. Each CDR3 protein appears once, grouped with its most common genes and DNA. The sample data list hundreds of thousands of distinct CDR3 sequences, and under 45% of these were observed just once. The ten biggest clones cover about a fifth of the sample. Material: blood. These receptors came from a man in his 60s in good health.

The rearrangement joins TRBV4-1 to TRBJ1-4; a possible D gene is TRBD1 (5 bases). Trimming left V 0 bases short and J 0 bases short, with 14 bases between. In germline, CDR1 is MGHRA, CDR2 YSYEKL. The CDR3 is 18 residues long. The CDR3 DNA follows: TGCGCCAGCAGCCAAGATGCGAGGGGCCCCGCAACTAATGAAAAACTGTTTTTT. This translates into CASSQDARGPATNEKLFF.

V is TRBV12-3 or TRBV12-4 and J is TRBJ2-1, with TRBD2 matching 11 bases. The CDR3 consists of 15 residues. Trimming removed 5 bases from V and 7 bases from J; junction bases left unmatched: 7. This chain's CDR3 is CASSISGGATNEQFF. CDR3 bases: TGTGCCAGCAGTATTAGCGGGGGGGCGACTAATGAGCAGTTCTTC.

This clonotype was counted between two and nine times. CDR3 in DNA: TGTGCCAGCAGAAGCACAGGACCCCTCCACTTT. This encodes CASRSTGPLHF. The V gene is TRBV7-9, the J gene TRBJ1-6, with D perhaps matching TRBD1 (5 bases). This CDR3 has 11 residues. The germline V gene encodes CDR1 SEHNR and CDR2 FQNEAQ (reference sequence). Trimming removed 6 bases at V and 12 bases at J, with 9 bases between.

About this clonotype: The junction departs from the called germline gene at one end, perhaps through a read error. The V gene is TRBV6-2 or TRBV6-3, the J gene TRBJ1-5; D is ambiguous. The CDR3 loop spans 16 amino acids. The V gene's germline CDR1 is MNHEY and CDR2 SVGEGT. CDR3 sequence: CASSYSGKRGNQPRHF. In DNA form, the CDR3 reads TGTGCCAGCAGTTACTCGGGCAAAAGAGGCAATCAGCCCCGGCATTTT.

The chain employs TRBV21-1 and TRBJ2-7; the D call TRBD2 from the table was never checked on the DNA. TRBV21-1 is a documented pseudogene. The CDR3 totals 13 residues. CDR3 DNA sequence: TGTGCCAGCAGCAAGGGACTCAAATACGAGCAGTACTTC. It specifies CASSKGLKYEQYF.

The rearrangement links TRBV7-9 to TRBJ1-1; TRBD1 aligns across 8 bases. This CDR3 is built from 15 residues. With V trimmed by 5 bases and J by 7 bases, 12 bases remained unmatched. CDR1 and CDR2 from the germline V gene are SEHNR and FQNEAQ (reference sequence). CDR3 in amino acids: CASSPGQELFGEAFF. CDR3 nucleotide sequence: TGTGCCAGCAGCCCGGGACAGGAGCTATTCGGTGAAGCTTTCTTT. Complete variable domain (other parts from reference TRBV7-9 and TRBJ1-1): DTGVSQNPRHKITKRGQNVTFRCDPISEHNRLYWYRQTLGQGPEFLTYFQNEAQLEKSRLLSDRFSAERPKGSFSTLEIQRTEQGDSAMYLCASSPGQELFGEAFFGQGTRLTVV.

In its sample, this clonotype was seen a few times. The chain joins TRBV27 to TRBJ2-1; D may be TRBD1 (5 bases). There are 13 residues in the CDR3. Germline V CDR1 and CDR2: MNHEY, SMNVEV (reference sequence). V dropped 8 bases and J dropped 5 bases, with 13 bases sitting between them. The CDR3 region has the DNA TGTGCCAGCGGCAAGGGGCGCCACAATGAGCAGTTCTTC. Protein: CASGKGRHNEQFF.

This chain connects TRBV29-1 to TRBJ1-4; the match to TRBD1 covers 7 bases. V shed 3 bases and J 4 bases; nucleotides not matched to a gene: 5. The V gene's germline CDR1 is SQVTM and CDR2 ANQGSEA. The CDR3 covers 14 residues. This chain's CDR3 is CSVDTGTDNEKLFF. The DNA for the CDR3 is TGCAGCGTTGATACCGGGACAGATAATGAAAAACTGTTTTTT.

Turning to this clonotype: A single base separates this from a much larger clone, so it may be a read error. Here the CDR3 reads CASNQDERLAGGTDTQYF. The CDR3 DNA reads TGCGCCAGCAACCAAGATGAGAGGCTAGCGGGGGGCACAGATACGCAGTATTTT. The gene calls are TRBV4-1 and TRBJ2-3, with 10 bases that match TRBD2. Germline values: CDR1 MGHRA, CDR2 YSYEKL. The CDR3 runs 18 residues.

This rearrangement joins TRBV12-3 or TRBV12-4 to TRBJ2-1; 12 bases agree with TRBD2. This CDR3 spans 16 amino acids. The trim removed 1 base at V and 11 bases at J, leaving 9 bases unmatched. CDR3 amino acids: CASSLGSSSGGAQQFF. The CDR3 nucleotides are TGTGCCAGCAGTTTAGGGAGCTCTAGCGGGGGGGCACAGCAGTTCTTC.

This clonotype was found many times. The V gene is TRBV24-1, the J gene TRBJ2-1, with TRBD2 identical over 8 bases. The CDR3 length is 16 residues. V was clipped by 4 bases and J by 6 bases; unmatched bases: 10. Germline CDR1 KGHDR, CDR2 SFDVKD. Written as DNA, the CDR3 is TGTGCCACCAGTGACGGGGGGGCACCTATAGGCAATGAGCAGTTCTTC. This sequence encodes CATSDGGAPIGNEQFF.

This clonotype was seen only a few times. The rearrangement uses TRBV20-1 and TRBJ2-3; D uncertain. V was clipped by 0 bases and J by 8 bases, with 18 bases between them. The CDR3 is 15 amino acids. In germline, CDR1 is DFQATT, CDR2 SNEGSKA (reference sequence). The CDR3 loop reads CSARDFLGDSGTQYF. In nucleotides, the CDR3 is TGCAGTGCTAGAGATTTCTTAGGAGACTCCGGTACGCAGTATTTT.

This clonotype was detected a few times. The chain joins TRBV27 to TRBJ2-7, with TRBD2 identical over 15 bases. The CDR3 sequence is 18 residues long. Germline V CDR1 and CDR2: MNHEY, SMNVEV (reference sequence). The V and J ends lost 5 bases and 3 bases, in that order; junction bases with no gene match: 11. CDR3 sequence reads: CASSHGTSGGPGDYEQYF. CDR3 DNA: TGTGCCAGCAGTCACGGGACTAGCGGGGGGCCGGGAGACTACGAGCAGTACTTC.

The V and J genes are TRBV7-2 and TRBJ2-1; TRBD2 aligns across 12 bases. Germline V gene lookup returns CDR1 SGHTA and CDR2 FQGNSA. The CDR3 is made up of 16 amino acids. The V gene end was trimmed by 5 bases and the J gene end by 4 bases; junction bases not matched to a gene: 6. The CDR3 reads CASSDILAGGYNEQFF. Written as DNA, the CDR3 is TGTGCCAGCAGCGATATTCTAGCGGGGGGGTACAATGAGCAGTTCTTC.

This sequence joins TRBV20-1 and TRBJ2-7; unclear D gene. The J call may not be correct, given that the DNA end is closer to TRBJ2-5. Germline V CDR1 and CDR2: DFQATT, SNEGSKA (reference sequence). This CDR3 has 11 residues. The DNA of the CDR3 is TGCAGTGCTCATCTGGGGGAGACCCAGTACTTC. This sequence encodes CSAHLGETQYF.

The table lists this clonotype with a few counts. The J gene is TRBJ2-5, the V gene TRBV9, with 7 bases that match TRBD1. V dropped 6 bases and J dropped 5; count of bases not matched to a gene: 13. This CDR3 has 15 amino acids. Germline assignment: CDR1 SGDLS and CDR2 YYNGEE. The CDR3 sequence is CASTFTLGTDETQYF. The CDR3 nucleotides read TGTGCCAGCACCTTTACCCTCGGGACAGACGAGACCCAGTACTTC.

The CDR3 sequence: CASSTTPGRTDTQYF. The CDR3 region has the DNA TGTGCCAGCAGCACCACCCCAGGGCGGACAGATACGCAGTATTTT. The chain recombines TRBV7-8 with TRBJ2-3, with a tentative D call TRBD1 (5 bases). Trimming took off 5 bases at V and 3 bases at J, with 15 bases between the two ends. CDR3 length: 15 amino acids. CDR1 SGHVS and CDR2 FQNEAQ come from the germline V gene.

J is TRBJ1-2 and V is TRBV6-5; D is undetermined. The ends were cut back, 5 bases at V and 1 base at J, with 14 bases in the middle. The CDR3 is 15 residues long. Germline V gene sequence: CDR1 MNHEY, CDR2 SVGAGI. The CDR3 is CASSPQGQLNYGYTF. CDR3 in DNA: TGTGCCAGCAGTCCCCAAGGGCAGCTTAACTATGGCTACACCTTC.

This chain connects TRBV5-1 to TRBJ2-1, with TRBD1 matching over 8 bases. The germline V gene has CDR1 SGHRS and CDR2 YFSETQ. The CDR3 spans 14 residues. With 4 bases clipped from V and 5 bases from J, the junction kept 5 bases outside the gene matches. The CDR3 DNA is TGCGCCAGCAGCATACCAGGGGGCAACAATGAGCAGTTCTTC. It yields the protein CASSIPGGNNEQFF.

This clonotype was found a few times. The chain carries TRBV6-5 and TRBJ1-1; D gene ambiguous. This CDR3 comprises 13 residues. Trimming took 8 bases from V and 11 from J, leaving 21 bases between them. CDR1 and CDR2 (germline): MNHEY, SVGAGI. This CDR3 is CASFGSGVVFAFF. CDR3 nucleotide sequence: TGTGCCAGCTTCGGGAGTGGGGTAGTGTTCGCTTTCTTT.

The sample holds a few counts of this clonotype. CDR3 sequence (DNA): TGTGCCAGCAGTTACGACTGGCGGGGGGACTCCTACAATGAGCAGTTCTTC. Residues: CASSYDWRGDSYNEQFF. The chain is built from TRBV6-5 and TRBJ2-1, with 8 bases lining up with TRBD2. This CDR3 is built from 17 residues. The V segment lost 2 bases and the J segment 0 bases; nucleotides outside the gene matches: 6. Per the germline V gene, CDR1 is MNHEY and CDR2 is SVGAGI.

This clonotype was detected only a few times. The chain is built from TRBV20-1 and TRBJ2-1; D not certain. The CDR3 runs to 15 residues. Deletions cut 0 bases from V and 8 bases from J, with 17 bases between. Germline CDR1 is DFQATT and CDR2 is SNEGSKA (reference sequence). CDR3 in amino acids: CSARDPGGVADEQFF. CDR3 nucleotide sequence: TGCAGTGCTAGAGATCCAGGTGGAGTAGCCGATGAGCAGTTCTTC.

The chain is built from TRBV4-3 and TRBJ2-2, with D possibly matching TRBD2 (6 bases). The germline gives CDR1 LGHNA, CDR2 YSLEER. The CDR3 is 13 amino acids. Trimming cost V 4 bases and J 8 bases, with 11 bases left between them. CDR3 DNA: TGCGCCAGCAGCCCGGACGGGGGAGGGGAGCTGTTTTTT. Translated, it gives CASSPDGGGELFF.

This clonotype was counted ten times or more. The rearrangement joins TRBV20-1 to TRBJ1-1, with D unclear. The CDR3 spans 14 residues. Looked up from germline, CDR1 is DFQATT and CDR2 is SNEGSKA (reference sequence). The V gene lost 3 bases and the J gene lost 4 bases, with 15 bases spanning the gap. The chain's CDR3 is CSASSGLKGTEAFF. The CDR3, as DNA: TGCAGTGCTAGCTCCGGGCTTAAGGGCACTGAAGCTTTCTTT.

The rearrangement uses TRBV2 and TRBJ2-3; D is undetermined. The germline V gene encodes CDR1 SNHLY and CDR2 FYNNEI. The CDR3 length is 15 residues. Between the trimmed V and J ends, which lost 3 bases and 2 bases, there was a span of 12 bases. The CDR3, as DNA: TGTGCCAGCAGTGAGATTAGTGGTCACACAGATACGCAGTATTTT. Translating gives CASSEISGHTDTQYF.

The V call is TRBV5-1, the J call TRBJ1-2; D gene uncertain. Germline CDR1 and CDR2: SGHRS and YFSETQ. V lost 4 bases and J lost 3, with 19 bases in between. The CDR3 covers 16 residues. Written as DNA, the CDR3 is TGCGCCAGCAGCCCAGAGGCCACCGGCGTGGACTATGGCTACACCTTC. Amino acid sequence: CASSPEATGVDYGYTF.

This clonotype appeared once. The chain uses TRBV11-3 and TRBJ1-2, with TRBD1 identical over 12 bases. From germline, CDR1 is SGHNT and CDR2 YENEEA. The CDR3 consists of 18 residues. The V gene end was trimmed by 1 base and the J gene end by 3 bases; junction bases not matched to a gene: 9. The CDR3 nucleotides read TGTGCCAGCAGCTTAGGCCGGGACAGGGGGCCCAACGACTATGGCTACACCTTC. Translation: CASSLGRDRGPNDYGYTF.

A single count supports this clonotype. This chain uses TRBV29-1 with TRBJ2-3; a weak D match, TRBD1 (6 bases). Germline CDR1 is SQVTM and CDR2 is ANQGSEA. The CDR3 extends over 12 amino acids. V was clipped by 4 bases and J by 4 bases, with 9 bases between them. CDR3 coding DNA: TGCAGCGTTGCGCAGGGGTCAGATACGCAGTATTTT. This translates into CSVAQGSDTQYF.